This T cell receptor beta chain was recorded in a study of T-cell reconstitution after alpha-beta-depleted transplantation in children (TCRdb year 2016). The study in broad terms: The study quantitatively tracked T-cell immune reconstitution after TCRalphabeta/CD19-depleted allogeneic hematopoietic cell transplantation in children using TCR repertoire profiling.

This clonotype appeared many times. Its antigen target is currently unknown. Per-base qualities were not stored, and no clone one base away is much larger. The paper as a whole reports these results and caveats: The high TCRbeta diversity at day 60 in some patients was ascribed to recipient T cells and intrathymic progenitors that had survived conditioning. About two months after transplant, the apparently early recovery of alphabetaT-cell counts reportedly depended on just several hundred clones that had expanded rapidly and came from non-depleted graft cells. Over subsequent months, a decline in hyperexpanded clone frequencies was noted, and after one year, T-cell counts and TCRbeta diversity were mostly ascribed to newly produced T cells.

The receptor library was made with PCR. The listed sequencing device is Illumina HiSeq 2500. TCR library preparation used molecular barcoding, with unique molecular identifiers applied to normalize quantification of the TCRbeta repertoire. TCRdb cleaned the public reads at Q25 with fastp, built clones with MiXCR and kept in-frame beta chains. For every CDR3 protein sequence, its rows merge into one entry that carries the most common genes and DNA. In this sample the table shows about 97,000 distinct CDR3 sequences, 4.5% to 7.5% of which occur a single time. 5.5% to 6.5% of the sample rests with the top ten. Compared with germline, V lacks 4 bases and J lacks 4 bases; bases without a gene match: 7. From the cysteine through the phenylalanine, the CDR3 covers 15 amino acids. The retained sequence is limited to the CDR3, 45 bases, with the frame set at the first base. CDR1 is given as LGHDT and CDR2 as YNNKEL, both from the germline V gene (reference sequence).

The time point label, as the study defines it: day 60 (about 2 months) after transplantation. Read against the paper, the sample's treatment or condition label means: allogeneic hematopoietic cell transplantation with graft depleted of TCRalphabeta T cells and CD19 B cells. The children who served as transplant recipients had been given grafts of TCRalphabeta/CD19-depleted allogeneic hematopoietic cells. Source: PBMCs, mostly from graft donor cells, taken 60 days after TCRalphabeta/CD19-depleted stem cell transplant. The receptor comes from a female patient aged 2-9 years who had a stem cell transplant for Fanconi anemia, so the T cells may come from the graft donor. This chain is built from TRBV3-1 and TRBJ2-5; a stretch of 9 junction bases matches TRBD1. CDR3 protein: CASSRPTGGGETQYF. DNA sequence: TGTGCCAGCAGCCGACCAACAGGGGGCGGAGAGACCCAGTACTTC.